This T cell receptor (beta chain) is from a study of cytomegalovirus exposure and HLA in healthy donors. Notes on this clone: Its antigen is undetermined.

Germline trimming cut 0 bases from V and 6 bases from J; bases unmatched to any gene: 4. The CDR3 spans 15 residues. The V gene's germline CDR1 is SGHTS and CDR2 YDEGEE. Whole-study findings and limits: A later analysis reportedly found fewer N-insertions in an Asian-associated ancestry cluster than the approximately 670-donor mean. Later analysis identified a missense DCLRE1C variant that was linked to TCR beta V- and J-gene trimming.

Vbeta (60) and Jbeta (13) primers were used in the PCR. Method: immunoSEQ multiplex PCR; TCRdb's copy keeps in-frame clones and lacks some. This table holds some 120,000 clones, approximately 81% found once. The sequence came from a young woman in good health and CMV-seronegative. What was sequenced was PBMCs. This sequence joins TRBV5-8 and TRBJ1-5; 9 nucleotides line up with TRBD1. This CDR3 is CASSLEDRGSQPQHF. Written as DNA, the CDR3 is TGTGCCAGCAGCTTGGAGGACAGGGGAAGTCAGCCCCAGCATTTT.